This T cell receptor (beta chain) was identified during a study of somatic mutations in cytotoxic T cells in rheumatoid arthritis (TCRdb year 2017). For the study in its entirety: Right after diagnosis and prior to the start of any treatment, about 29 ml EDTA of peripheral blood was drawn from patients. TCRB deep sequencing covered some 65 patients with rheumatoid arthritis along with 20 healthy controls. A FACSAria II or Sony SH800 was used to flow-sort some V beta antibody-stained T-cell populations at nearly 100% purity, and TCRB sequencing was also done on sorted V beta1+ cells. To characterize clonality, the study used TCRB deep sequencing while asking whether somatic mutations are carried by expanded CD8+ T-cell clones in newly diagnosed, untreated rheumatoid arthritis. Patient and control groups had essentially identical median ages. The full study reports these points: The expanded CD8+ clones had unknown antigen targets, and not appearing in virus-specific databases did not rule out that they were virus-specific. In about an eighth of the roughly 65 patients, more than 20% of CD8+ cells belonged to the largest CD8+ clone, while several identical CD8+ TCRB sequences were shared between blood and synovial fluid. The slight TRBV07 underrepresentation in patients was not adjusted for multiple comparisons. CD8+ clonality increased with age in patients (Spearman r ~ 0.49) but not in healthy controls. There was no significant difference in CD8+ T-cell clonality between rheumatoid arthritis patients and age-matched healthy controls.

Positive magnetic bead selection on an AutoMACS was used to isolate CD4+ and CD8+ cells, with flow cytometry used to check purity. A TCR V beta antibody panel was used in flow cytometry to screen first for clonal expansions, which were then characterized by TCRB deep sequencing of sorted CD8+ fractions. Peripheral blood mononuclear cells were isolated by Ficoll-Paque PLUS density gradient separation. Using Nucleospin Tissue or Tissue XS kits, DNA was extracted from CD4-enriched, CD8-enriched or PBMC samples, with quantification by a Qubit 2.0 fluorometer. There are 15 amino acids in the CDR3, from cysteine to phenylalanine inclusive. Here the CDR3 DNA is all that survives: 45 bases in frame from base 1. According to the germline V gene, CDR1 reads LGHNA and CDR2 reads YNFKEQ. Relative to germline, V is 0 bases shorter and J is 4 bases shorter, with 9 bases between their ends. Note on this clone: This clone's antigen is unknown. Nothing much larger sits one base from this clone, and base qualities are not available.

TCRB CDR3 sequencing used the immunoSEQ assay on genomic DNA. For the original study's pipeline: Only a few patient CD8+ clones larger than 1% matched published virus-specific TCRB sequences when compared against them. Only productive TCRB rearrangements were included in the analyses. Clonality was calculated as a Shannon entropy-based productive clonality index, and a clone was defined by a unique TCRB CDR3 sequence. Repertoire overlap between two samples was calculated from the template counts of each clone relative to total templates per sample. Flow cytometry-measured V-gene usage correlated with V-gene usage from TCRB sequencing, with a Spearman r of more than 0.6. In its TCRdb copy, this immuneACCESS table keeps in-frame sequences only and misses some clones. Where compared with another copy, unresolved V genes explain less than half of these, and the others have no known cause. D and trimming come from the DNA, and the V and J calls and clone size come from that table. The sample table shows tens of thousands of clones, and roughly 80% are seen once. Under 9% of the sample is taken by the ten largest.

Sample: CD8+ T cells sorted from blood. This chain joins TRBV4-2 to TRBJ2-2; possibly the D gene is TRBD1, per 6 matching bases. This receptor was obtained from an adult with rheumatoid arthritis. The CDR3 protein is CASSQEQGTTGELFF. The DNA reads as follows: TGTGCCAGCAGCCAAGAACAGGGTACCACCGGGGAGCTGTTTTTT.